Shown below are 16 T cell receptor beta chains from a single sample sequenced in a study of T-cell memory formation after mild COVID-19. In TCRdb, the 5' RACE reads were re-called with MiXCR into one record per CDR3 protein. The top ten clones hold about 8.6% of a sample with 550,000 to 650,000 distinct CDR3 sequences, about 18% of them seen once. Sequenced material: PBMCs or a T cell subset sorted from them (not recorded which). The receptor set was obtained from an adult woman who had mild COVID-19 (a few samples of this study predate the infection). Cell type and time point are not known.

The V and J genes are TRBV29-1 and TRBJ1-2, with 10 bases aligning to TRBD1. This CDR3 comprises 16 residues. CDR1 is SQVTM, CDR2 ANQGSEA, per germline. V was clipped by 6 bases and J by 2 bases; unmatched bases: 12. The CDR3 DNA is TGCAGCGTCACCCAACCGGGACAGGGGAGCAACTATGGCTACACCTTC. Its translation: CSVTQPGQGSNYGYTF. Variable domain in full (rest from reference TRBV29-1 and TRBJ1-2): SAVISQKPSRDICQRGTSLTIQCQVDSQVTMMFWYRQQPGQSLTLIATANQGSEATYESGFVIDKFPISRPNLTFSTLTVSNMSPEDSSIYLCSVTQPGQGSNYGYTFGSGTRLTVV.

This clonotype has at least ten counts. V and J are TRBV6-2 or TRBV6-3 and TRBJ2-6; no firm D call. Germline loops: CDR1 MNHEY, CDR2 SVGEGT. The CDR3 is made up of 14 amino acids. Trimming shortened V by 5 bases and J by 0 bases, and 5 bases separated the two germline ends. The CDR3 coding sequence is TGTGCCAGCAGTACAGTCTCTGGGGCCAACGTCCTGACTTTC. It yields the protein CASSTVSGANVLTF.

This chain uses TRBV7-9 with TRBJ2-7; D uncertain. V lost 8 bases and J 4 bases, leaving 15 bases between the germline ends. Looked up from germline, CDR1 is SEHNR and CDR2 is FQNEAQ (reference sequence). The CDR3 totals 13 residues. The CDR3 is CASAKEWIYEQYF. The DNA of the CDR3 is TGTGCCAGCGCGAAAGAATGGATTTACGAGCAGTACTTC.

This clonotype was seen only a few times. The chain combines TRBV4-1 with TRBJ2-2; D is unresolved. Per germline, CDR1 MGHRA and CDR2 YSYEKL. Trimming stripped 0 bases from V and 0 bases from J, with 8 bases between. The CDR3 has 16 residues. The CDR3 loop reads CASSQDHPANTGELFF. The DNA for the CDR3 is TGCGCCAGCAGCCAAGACCACCCCGCGAACACCGGGGAGCTGTTTTTT.

The chain carries TRBV7-3 and TRBJ2-3; D gene uncertain. Germline CDR1 reads SGHTA; CDR2 reads FQGTGA. Trimming took 5 bases from V and 2 from J, leaving 17 bases between them. The CDR3 contains 16 residues. CDR3 coding DNA: TGTGCCAGCAGCCAAAACATCCTAGGAGCCACAGATACGCAGTATTTT. It is translated as CASSQNILGATDTQYF.

This chain links TRBV3-1 with TRBJ2-7; 7 positions match TRBD1. This CDR3 contains 15 residues. The J segment lost 7 bases and the V segment lost 0 bases, leaving 9 bases of the junction unmatched. CDR1 is LGHDT, CDR2 YNNKEL, per germline (reference sequence). The CDR3: CASSQDGTVGEEQYF. CDR3 DNA sequence: TGTGCCAGCAGCCAAGATGGGACAGTGGGTGAAGAGCAGTACTTC.

There are a few counts of this clonotype. CDR3 amino acids: CASSLRGSEDYGYTF. The CDR3 DNA is TGTGCCAGCAGTTTGAGGGGATCGGAGGACTATGGCTACACCTTC. This sequence joins TRBV12-3 or TRBV12-4 and TRBJ1-2; tentatively, D is TRBD1 (5 bases). Deletions cut 3 bases from V and 3 bases from J, with 14 bases between. This CDR3 has 15 amino acids.

The chain carries TRBV5-1 and TRBJ2-1; TRBD2 agrees at 11 bases. Per the germline V gene, CDR1 is SGHRS and CDR2 is YFSETQ. CDR3 length: 17 residues. Trimming removed 4 bases from V and 6 bases from J; junction bases left unmatched: 12. DNA for the CDR3: TGCGCCAGCAGCCTCGGACTAGCGGGCCCCCCGCGCAATGAGCAGTTCTTC. Translated: CASSLGLAGPPRNEQFF.

The chain links TRBV9 to TRBJ2-1; the match to TRBD2 covers 13 bases. V gave up 0 bases and J gave up 6 bases; unmatched junction bases: 6. The CDR3 covers 17 residues. Germline loops: CDR1 SGDLS, CDR2 YYNGEE. Written as DNA, the CDR3 is TGTGCCAGCAGCGTAGACGGGACTAGCGGGGTGGGCAATGAGCAGTTCTTC. Its translation is CASSVDGTSGVGNEQFF.

In this sample, this clonotype turned up a few times. CDR3 sequence: CASSQRSSYNEQFF. In DNA form, the CDR3 reads TGTGCCAGCAGCCAACGAAGCTCCTACAATGAGCAGTTCTTC. The rearrangement links TRBV4-2 to TRBJ2-1, with D hard to call. CDR1 LGHNA and CDR2 YNFKEQ come from the germline V gene. V dropped 2 bases and J dropped 0 bases, with 5 bases sitting between them. The CDR3 consists of 14 residues.

This chain uses TRBV29-1 with TRBJ1-1; D is unclear. Trimming stripped 1 base from V and 9 bases from J, with 12 bases between. CDR3 length: 12 amino acids. CDR1 is SQVTM and CDR2 is ANQGSEA in the germline V gene. The CDR3 DNA reads TGCAGCGTTGAAGCGACTTACGACCAAGCTTTCTTT. This gives the protein CSVEATYDQAFF.

This chain uses TRBV4-2 with TRBJ2-2, with 7 nucleotides matching TRBD1. The CDR3 totals 16 residues. V trimming: 0 bases; J trimming: 6 bases; junction bases outside the gene matches: 7. Germline V gene data show CDR1 as LGHNA and CDR2 as YNFKEQ. CDR3 sequence: CASSQDWTGMAGELFF. The CDR3 DNA sequence: TGTGCCAGCAGCCAAGATTGGACAGGAATGGCCGGGGAGCTGTTTTTT.

This clonotype was seen a few times. The rearrangement links TRBV4-3 to TRBJ1-3; D is possibly TRBD1 (6 bases). The CDR3 totals 18 residues. Germline values: CDR1 LGHNA, CDR2 YSLEER. The V and J ends lost 2 bases and 3 bases respectively, with 20 bases between them. In nucleotides, the CDR3 is TGCGCCAGCAGCCAACGCCCGGATACAGGGTTTAGTGGAAACACCATATATTTT. Its translation: CASSQRPDTGFSGNTIYF.

The rearrangement joins TRBV20-1 to TRBJ2-1, with D uncertain. Looked up from germline, CDR1 is DFQATT and CDR2 is SNEGSKA (reference sequence). Deletions cut 0 bases from V and 0 bases from J, with 9 bases between. This CDR3 is 15 amino acids long. The CDR3 coding sequence is TGCAGTGCTAGAGATAGAAGGAGCTCCTACAATGAGCAGTTCTTC. Protein: CSARDRRSSYNEQFF.

The table lists this clonotype with a few counts. The CDR3 protein is CSARFRGYEQYF. For the CDR3, the DNA is TGCAGTGCCAGATTTCGGGGCTACGAGCAGTACTTC. The genes are TRBV20-1 and TRBJ2-7; D might be TRBD2 (5 bases). Between the trimmed V and J ends, which lost 6 bases and 3 bases, there was a span of 12 bases. Germline-derived CDR1 and CDR2 are DFQATT and SNEGSKA (reference sequence). This CDR3 is built from 12 residues.

The J gene is TRBJ2-7, the V gene TRBV27; D is uncertain. Germline assignment: CDR1 MNHEY and CDR2 SMNVEV (reference sequence). V lost 1 base to trimming and J lost 5 bases, with 9 bases between them. The CDR3 has 13 residues. This chain's CDR3 is CASSLLGLHEQYF. The CDR3 coding sequence is TGTGCCAGCAGTTTATTGGGGTTACACGAGCAGTACTTC.